The rows below give T cell receptor beta chains drawn from one sample of a study of neurological immune-mediated disorders. Using its own MiXCR run on the 5' RACE reads, TCRdb lists one record per CDR3 protein. Of 50,000 to 70,000 distinct CDR3 sequences in the sample, roughly 13% were seen once. The sequenced sample was PBMCs. The receptors originated from a woman aged 60-70 years with HTLV-1-associated myelopathy (HAM/TSP). The CDR3 runs from the conserved cysteine through the conserved F or W. The D gene is left open where the match is weak. The size of a clone is reported for some rows only, either as once, few or many, or as a class for expanded clones.

v_gene: TRBV12-3/TRBV12-4
abundance: many
j_gene: TRBJ2-3
d_gene: .
CDR3aa: CASSRTGTAGTDTQYF
CDR3nt: TGTGCCAGCAGTCGCACCGGGACCGCTGGCACAGATACGCAGTATTTT

v_gene: TRBV12-3/TRBV12-4
abundance: many
j_gene: TRBJ2-5
d_gene: TRBD2
CDR3aa: CASSPELAAYQETQYF
CDR3nt: TGTGCCAGCAGTCCCGAGCTAGCGGCGTACCAAGAGACCCAGTACTTC

v_gene: TRBV12-3/TRBV12-4
abundance: many
j_gene: TRBJ2-4
d_gene: TRBD1
CDR3aa: CASSLGQGADIQYF
CDR3nt: TGTGCCAGCAGTTTGGGACAGGGGGCGGACATTCAGTACTTC

v_gene: TRBV5-1
abundance: .
j_gene: TRBJ2-3
d_gene: TRBD1
CDR3aa: CASIRQGGTDTQYF
CDR3nt: TGCGCCAGCATCCGACAGGGCGGCACAGATACGCAGTATTTT

v_gene: TRBV4-2
abundance: many
j_gene: TRBJ2-1
d_gene: .
CDR3aa: CASSQGVASPTEQFF
CDR3nt: TGTGCCAGCAGCCAAGGAGTAGCTAGCCCAACAGAGCAGTTCTTC

v_gene: TRBV20-1
abundance: many
j_gene: TRBJ2-3
d_gene: TRBD2
CDR3aa: CSAVQLRERKDTQYF
CDR3nt: TGCAGTGCCGTCCAGCTGCGGGAGCGGAAAGATACGCAGTATTTT

v_gene: TRBV9
abundance: many
j_gene: TRBJ2-3
d_gene: .
CDR3aa: CASGPSSTDTQYF
CDR3nt: TGTGCCAGCGGGCCCTCTAGCACAGATACGCAGTATTTT

v_gene: TRBV5-6
abundance: many
j_gene: TRBJ2-1
d_gene: TRBD1
CDR3aa: CASSLENRGNNEQFF
CDR3nt: TGTGCCAGCAGCTTGGAGAACAGGGGGAACAATGAGCAGTTCTTC

v_gene: TRBV3-1
abundance: many
j_gene: TRBJ2-5
d_gene: TRBD2
CDR3aa: CASSRKVGRVETQYF
CDR3nt: TGTGCCAGCAGCCGCAAAGTCGGGAGGGTGGAGACCCAGTACTTC

v_gene: TRBV21-1
abundance: many
j_gene: TRBJ1-5
d_gene: .
CDR3aa: CASSKPEYQPQHF
CDR3nt: TGTGCCAGCAGCAAACCCGAATATCAGCCCCAGCATTTT

v_gene: TRBV28
abundance: many
j_gene: TRBJ2-2
d_gene: .
CDR3aa: CAGRFRGNTGELFF
CDR3nt: TGTGCGGGGCGCTTCCGAGGGAACACCGGGGAGCTGTTTTTT

v_gene: TRBV15
abundance: many
j_gene: TRBJ2-7
d_gene: TRBD2
CDR3aa: CATRIAGDYEQYF
CDR3nt: TGTGCCACCAGAATAGCGGGAGACTACGAGCAGTACTTC

v_gene: TRBV9
abundance: many
j_gene: TRBJ2-1
d_gene: TRBD1
CDR3aa: CASSPGGRDTEQFF
CDR3nt: TGTGCCAGCAGCCCAGGGGGCAGGGACACTGAGCAGTTCTTC

v_gene: TRBV24-1
abundance: many
j_gene: TRBJ2-1
d_gene: TRBD2
CDR3aa: CATRTSGNGEQFF
CDR3nt: TGTGCCACACGGACTAGCGGGAACGGTGAGCAGTTCTTC

v_gene: TRBV10-1
abundance: many
j_gene: TRBJ2-7
d_gene: TRBD2
CDR3aa: CASSEKQSGLAGPRAEQYF
CDR3nt: TGCGCCAGCAGTGAAAAGCAGTCGGGACTAGCGGGACCCCGCGCGGAGCAGTACTTC

v_gene: TRBV20-1
abundance: many
j_gene: TRBJ2-7
d_gene: .
CDR3aa: CSAREVFRGQHYEQYF
CDR3nt: TGCAGTGCTAGAGAGGTTTTTCGGGGACAACACTACGAGCAGTACTTC

v_gene: TRBV29-1
abundance: many
j_gene: TRBJ2-1
d_gene: .
CDR3aa: CSVGAGGGYEQFF
CDR3nt: TGCAGCGTTGGTGCAGGGGGAGGGTATGAGCAGTTCTTC

v_gene: TRBV7-2
abundance: many
j_gene: TRBJ2-7
d_gene: TRBD2
CDR3aa: CASSGTSASYEQYF
CDR3nt: TGTGCCAGCAGCGGGACTAGCGCTTCCTACGAGCAGTACTTC

v_gene: TRBV5-1
abundance: many
j_gene: TRBJ2-2
d_gene: TRBD1
CDR3aa: CASVQGATGELFF
CDR3nt: TGCGCCAGCGTCCAGGGGGCCACCGGGGAGCTGTTTTTT

v_gene: TRBV6-1
abundance: many
j_gene: TRBJ2-1
d_gene: TRBD1
CDR3aa: CASSLRTGWNNEQFF
CDR3nt: TGTGCCAGCAGCCTCCGGACAGGGTGGAACAATGAGCAGTTCTTC

v_gene: TRBV10-3
abundance: many
j_gene: TRBJ2-1
d_gene: TRBD1
CDR3aa: CAISVDRGEQFF
CDR3nt: TGTGCCATCAGTGTGGACAGGGGGGAGCAGTTCTTC

v_gene: TRBV20-1
abundance: many
j_gene: TRBJ1-1
d_gene: .
CDR3aa: CSARDPGEAFF
CDR3nt: TGCAGTGCTAGAGATCCCGGGGAAGCTTTCTTT

v_gene: TRBV5-1
abundance: many
j_gene: TRBJ2-5
d_gene: .
CDR3aa: CASSLEGETQYF
CDR3nt: TGCGCCAGCAGCTTGGAAGGCGAGACCCAGTACTTC

v_gene: TRBV4-2
abundance: many
j_gene: TRBJ1-1
d_gene: TRBD1
CDR3aa: CASSQDYRGGNTEAFF
CDR3nt: TGTGCCAGCAGCCAAGATTACAGGGGAGGGAACACTGAAGCTTTCTTT

v_gene: TRBV5-6
abundance: many
j_gene: TRBJ1-1
d_gene: TRBD1
CDR3aa: CASSPGQGVTEAFF
CDR3nt: TGTGCCAGCAGCCCGGGACAGGGAGTCACTGAAGCTTTCTTT

v_gene: TRBV7-9
abundance: many
j_gene: TRBJ2-7
d_gene: TRBD2
CDR3aa: CASSSPGLAGFPYF
CDR3nt: TGTGCCAGCAGCTCACCGGGACTAGCGGGATTCCCGTACTTC

v_gene: TRBV9
abundance: many
j_gene: TRBJ2-6
d_gene: TRBD1
CDR3aa: CASSGTGGAGLGANVLTF
CDR3nt: TGTGCCAGCAGCGGAACAGGGGGCGCGGGTTTGGGGGCCAACGTCCTGACTTTC

v_gene: TRBV7-2
abundance: many
j_gene: TRBJ2-1
d_gene: .
CDR3aa: CASREGPVNEQFF
CDR3nt: TGTGCCAGCCGGGAAGGGCCCGTCAATGAGCAGTTCTTC

v_gene: TRBV4-2
abundance: many
j_gene: TRBJ2-4
d_gene: .
CDR3aa: CASSQVWGPNIQYF
CDR3nt: TGTGCCAGCAGCCAAGTTTGGGGACCAAACATTCAGTACTTC

v_gene: TRBV4-1
abundance: many
j_gene: TRBJ2-1
d_gene: TRBD2
CDR3aa: CASSHTTSGRAIYEQFF
CDR3nt: TGCGCCAGCAGCCACACCACTAGCGGGAGGGCCATTTATGAGCAGTTCTTC

v_gene: TRBV7-9
abundance: many
j_gene: TRBJ2-7
d_gene: .
CDR3aa: CASSLGSGSYEQYF
CDR3nt: TGTGCCAGCAGCTTAGGGAGCGGATCCTACGAGCAGTACTTC

v_gene: TRBV2
abundance: .
j_gene: TRBJ1-2
d_gene: .
CDR3aa: CASNDLDRANYGYTF
CDR3nt: TGTGCCAGCAATGACCTCGACAGAGCTAACTATGGCTACACCTTC

v_gene: TRBV7-2
abundance: many
j_gene: TRBJ2-2
d_gene: TRBD2
CDR3aa: CASSHLAGGLSGELFF
CDR3nt: TGTGCCAGCAGCCATCTAGCGGGAGGGCTCTCCGGGGAGCTGTTTTTT

v_gene: TRBV3-1
abundance: many
j_gene: TRBJ2-2
d_gene: TRBD2
CDR3aa: CASSQGLAGIKNTGELFF
CDR3nt: TGTGCCAGCAGCCAAGGACTAGCGGGGATCAAGAACACCGGGGAGCTGTTTTTT

v_gene: TRBV9
abundance: .
j_gene: TRBJ2-7
d_gene: TRBD2
CDR3aa: CASSVEVGREQCF
CDR3nt: TGTGCCAGCAGCGTAGAGGTTGGGCGGGAGCAGTGCTTC

v_gene: TRBV15
abundance: many
j_gene: TRBJ2-3
d_gene: TRBD2
CDR3aa: CATSRDRLAVPTMTTDTQYF
CDR3nt: TGTGCCACCAGCAGAGATCGGCTAGCGGTCCCTACAATGACCACAGATACGCAGTATTTT

v_gene: TRBV3-1
abundance: many
j_gene: TRBJ2-1
d_gene: .
CDR3aa: CASSQSGTLRFF
CDR3nt: TGTGCCAGCAGCCAATCCGGGACCTTGCGGTTCTTC

v_gene: TRBV29-1
abundance: .
j_gene: TRBJ2-3
d_gene: .
CDR3aa: CSVGDSIDTQYF
CDR3nt: TGCAGCGTTGGTGATAGCATAGATACGCAGTATTTT

v_gene: TRBV5-1
abundance: .
j_gene: TRBJ2-1
d_gene: .
CDR3aa: CASSVNSVRNEQFF
CDR3nt: TGCGCCAGCAGCGTAAACAGTGTCCGCAATGAACAGTTCTTC

v_gene: TRBV7-8
abundance: many
j_gene: TRBJ2-5
d_gene: TRBD1
CDR3aa: CASSDDRGRQETQYF
CDR3nt: TGTGCCAGCAGCGATGACAGGGGGCGCCAAGAGACCCAGTACTTC

v_gene: TRBV5-1
abundance: .
j_gene: TRBJ2-1
d_gene: .
CDR3aa: CASSLQGNEQFF
CDR3nt: TGCGCCAGCAGCTTACAGGGTAATGAGCAGTTCTTC

v_gene: TRBV6-5
abundance: many
j_gene: TRBJ2-4
d_gene: .
CDR3aa: CASSPAGSKNIQYF
CDR3nt: TGTGCCAGCAGCCCCGCGGGGTCCAAAAACATTCAGTACTTC

v_gene: TRBV6-1
abundance: many
j_gene: TRBJ2-7
d_gene: .
CDR3aa: CASTPGLSHEQYF
CDR3nt: TGTGCCAGCACCCCGGGATTATCCCACGAGCAGTACTTC

v_gene: TRBV6-1
abundance: many
j_gene: TRBJ2-1
d_gene: .
CDR3aa: CASSERWESSYNEQFF
CDR3nt: TGTGCCAGCAGTGAAAGGTGGGAAAGCTCCTACAATGAGCAGTTCTTC

v_gene: TRBV7-2
abundance: .
j_gene: TRBJ1-2
d_gene: .
CDR3aa: CASSLVEGSGAYGYTF
CDR3nt: TGTGCCAGCAGCTTAGTCGAGGGGTCAGGGGCCTATGGCTACACCTTC

v_gene: TRBV12-3/TRBV12-4
abundance: many
j_gene: TRBJ2-1
d_gene: .
CDR3aa: CASSFDRSFQFF
CDR3nt: TGTGCCAGCAGTTTCGACAGGTCCTTCCAGTTCTTC

v_gene: TRBV12-3/TRBV12-4
abundance: many
j_gene: TRBJ2-3
d_gene: .
CDR3aa: CASSSGRDLTQDTQYF
CDR3nt: TGTGCCAGCAGTTCGGGCCGGGACTTAACCCAAGATACGCAGTATTTT

v_gene: TRBV15
abundance: many
j_gene: TRBJ2-1
d_gene: .
CDR3aa: CATSSRNSYNEQFF
CDR3nt: TGTGCCACCAGCTCAAGGAACAGCTACAATGAGCAGTTCTTC

v_gene: TRBV7-6
abundance: many
j_gene: TRBJ2-7
d_gene: .
CDR3aa: CASSVSSSSYEQYF
CDR3nt: TGTGCCAGCAGCGTCTCTAGCAGCTCCTACGAGCAGTACTTC

v_gene: TRBV6-1
abundance: many
j_gene: TRBJ2-7
d_gene: .
CDR3aa: CASSEARRGTYEQYF
CDR3nt: TGTGCCAGCAGTGAAGCGCGTCGGGGGACCTACGAGCAGTACTTC